Below, 19 T cell receptor beta chains from the same sample are listed, as sequenced in a study of T cell repertoires in cytomegalovirus infection. The antigens for these receptors are not known. TCRdb itself ran the reads through MiXCR, one entry per CDR3 protein. The sample includes 360,000 or so distinct CDR3 sequences, 34% of them seen just once. The input for sequencing was cultured PBMCs, taken from culture after CMV antigen stimulation. These receptors were taken from a human donor in good health (CMV status not recorded). Some clones in this sample may be carry-over from other donors' samples.

A few counts support this clonotype. The J gene is TRBJ1-2, the V gene TRBV12-3 or TRBV12-4, with 7 nucleotides matching TRBD1. This CDR3 is 13 amino acids long. V lost 5 bases, J lost 0 bases, and 0 bases stayed unmatched. The CDR3 region is CASSTGANYGYTF. CDR3 DNA sequence: TGTGCCAGCAGTACAGGGGCTAACTATGGCTACACCTTC.

The chain recombines TRBV29-1 with TRBJ2-2; perhaps TRBD1 as D (6 bases). Germline lookup yields CDR1 SQVTM and CDR2 ANQGSEA. V gave up 5 bases and J gave up 0 bases, with 10 bases separating them. The CDR3 contains 14 residues. CDR3 sequence: CSVYRETNTGELFF. DNA of the CDR3: TGCAGCGTTTACAGGGAAACGAACACCGGGGAGCTGTTTTTT.

The chain has TRBV4-1 and TRBJ2-1, with 9 bases matching TRBD2. Per germline, CDR1 MGHRA and CDR2 YSYEKL. The CDR3 is 19 residues long. The junction had 9 bases not matched to a gene; V was cut back by 0 bases and J by 0 bases. The CDR3 nucleotides read TGCGCCAGCAGCCAAGATCGCCTAGCGGGGAGTAGCTCCTACAATGAGCAGTTCTTC. Its translation is CASSQDRLAGSSSYNEQFF.

This chain joins TRBV6-6 and TRBJ1-1; possible D gene TRBD1, 5 bases. The germline V gene has CDR1 MNHNY and CDR2 SVGAGI (reference sequence). V was clipped by 4 bases and J by 1 base, with 10 bases between them. The CDR3 contains 14 residues. In DNA, the CDR3 is TGTGCCAGCAGTTGGGGACGGAAGAACACTGAAGCTTTCTTT. It is translated as CASSWGRKNTEAFF.

This clonotype appeared once. The genes are TRBV4-1 and TRBJ1-2; TRBD1 might be the D (5 bases). CDR3 size: 14 residues. Looked up from germline, CDR1 is MGHRA and CDR2 is YSYEKL. The V end was cut by 0 bases, the J end by 4 bases, with 9 bases between. DNA of the CDR3: TGCGCCAGCAGCCAAGATTTTGGGGCCTATGGCTACACCTTC. It yields the protein CASSQDFGAYGYTF.

The CDR3 region is CASSWAYQETQYF. The CDR3 DNA reads TGTGCCAGCAGCTGGGCGTACCAAGAGACCCAGTACTTC. This sequence joins TRBV12-3 or TRBV12-4 and TRBJ2-5; D call uncertain. Between the trimmed V and J ends, which lost 6 bases and 0 bases, there was a span of 8 bases. This CDR3 comprises 13 residues.

The chain links TRBV7-1 to TRBJ2-7, with a weak D call TRBD1 (6 bases). TRBV7-1 has ORF status, its function being uncertain. The V gene lost 1 base and the J gene lost 2 bases, with 18 bases spanning the gap. The CDR3 sequence is 17 residues long. The CDR3 spells CASSSGAGQTVPYEQYV. The CDR3 bases are TGTGCCAGCAGCTCAGGGGCAGGACAGACCGTACCCTACGAGCAGTACGTC.

This clonotype has only a few counts. This chain uses TRBV2 with TRBJ2-2; no reliable D call. Trimming stripped 6 bases from V and 3 bases from J, with 5 bases between. This CDR3 has 12 residues. CDR1 is SNHLY, CDR2 FYNNEI, per germline. The CDR3 loop reads CASRSDTGELFF. DNA of the CDR3: TGTGCCAGCAGATCGGACACCGGGGAGCTGTTTTTT.

This chain joins TRBV28 and TRBJ1-5; no clear D gene. CDR3 size: 14 residues. Germline V lookup: CDR1 MDHEN, CDR2 SYDVKM. V dropped 2 bases and J dropped 1 base, with 6 bases sitting between them. CDR3 sequence reads: CASSLPVSNQPQHF. The DNA of the CDR3 is TGTGCCAGCAGTTTACCGGTGAGCAATCAGCCCCAGCATTTT.

The table lists this clonotype with a few counts. The chain has TRBV6-2 or TRBV6-3 and TRBJ2-7; the D gene is possibly TRBD2 (6 bases). V was cut by 10 bases and J by 6 bases, with 22 bases left in between. Germline V lookup: CDR1 MNHEY, CDR2 SVGEGT. The CDR3 extends over 14 amino acids. The CDR3 DNA sequence: TGTGCCACCACCATCGGGGGTACCCTATCCGAGCAGTACGTC. It translates to CATTIGGTLSEQYV.

This chain links TRBV20-1 with TRBJ1-6; 8 bases line up with TRBD1. There are 14 residues in the CDR3. V was pared by 5 bases and J by 8 bases, with 8 bases of the junction left unmatched. Germline V gives CDR1 DFQATT, CDR2 SNEGSKA (reference sequence). This CDR3 reads CSAHDRGGDSPLHF. The DNA of the CDR3 is TGCAGTGCTCATGACAGGGGTGGGGATTCACCCCTCCACTTT.

The chain uses TRBV10-3 and TRBJ2-6; 12 bases map to TRBD2. Germline loops: CDR1 ENHRY, CDR2 SYGVKD. This CDR3 has 18 residues. V gave up 7 bases and J gave up 1 base; unmatched junction bases: 8. In DNA, the CDR3 is TGTGCCATCAAAATACTAGCGGGGGGACCTTCTGGGGCCAACGTCCTGACTTTC. Encoded protein: CAIKILAGGPSGANVLTF.

This clonotype was observed at least ten times. This chain connects TRBV2 to TRBJ1-2; no clear D. The CDR3 contains 11 residues. The germline CDR1 and CDR2 sequences are SNHLY and FYNNEI. Deletions cut 6 bases from V and 1 base from J, with 3 bases between. The CDR3 DNA reads TGTGCCAGCAGGGTTAACTATGGCTACACCTTC. Translation: CASRVNYGYTF.

The chain uses TRBV10-3 and TRBJ1-1, with 8 bases that match TRBD1. Trimming removed 7 bases from V and 5 bases from J; junction bases left unmatched: 9. The germline V gene has CDR1 ENHRY and CDR2 SYGVKD. This CDR3 has 14 residues. The CDR3 protein is CAINGQGWGTEAFF. In DNA, the CDR3 is TGTGCCATCAATGGACAGGGTTGGGGGACTGAAGCTTTCTTT.

The chain uses TRBV27 and TRBJ2-3; the D gene is possibly TRBD1 (5 bases). CDR1 is MNHEY, CDR2 SMNVEV, per germline (reference sequence). The CDR3 is made up of 17 amino acids. The V gene lost 5 bases and the J gene lost 2 bases, with 20 bases spanning the gap. The CDR3 sequence: CASSIRGLGKTTDTQYF. CDR3 DNA sequence: TGTGCCAGCAGTATTAGGGGTCTGGGGAAGACCACAGATACGCAGTATTTT.

The V and J genes are TRBV6-6 and TRBJ2-5; no clear D gene. Per germline, CDR1 MNHNY and CDR2 SVGAGI (reference sequence). V lost 5 bases to trimming and J lost 2 bases, with 15 bases between them. The CDR3 loop spans 15 amino acids. This CDR3 is CASSRNGKIQETQYF. The CDR3 DNA is TGTGCCAGCAGTCGCAATGGGAAAATTCAAGAGACCCAGTACTTC.

The chain employs TRBV7-2 and TRBJ1-2; possibly TRBD1 for D (6 bases). CDR1 is SGHTA and CDR2 is FQGNSA in the germline V gene. CDR3 length: 12 amino acids. The V and J ends lost 5 bases and 7 bases respectively, with 11 bases between them. CDR3 nucleotide sequence: TGTGCCAGCAGCACCCGGACAGTTGGCTACACCTTC. It translates to CASSTRTVGYTF.

This chain links TRBV7-2 with TRBJ2-5; 7 positions agree with TRBD2. Per germline, CDR1 SGHTA and CDR2 FQGNSA. The V and J ends lost 1 base and 2 bases, in that order; junction bases with no gene match: 4. There are 15 residues in the CDR3. CDR3 in amino acids: CASSLGTSLQETQYF. CDR3 in DNA: TGTGCCAGCAGCTTAGGGACTAGTTTACAAGAGACCCAGTACTTC.

The J gene is TRBJ2-3, the V gene TRBV2, with 10 bases matching TRBD2. CDR1 SNHLY and CDR2 FYNNEI come from the germline V gene. V was pared by 7 bases and J by 1 base, with 2 bases of the junction left unmatched. The CDR3 covers 14 residues. The chain's CDR3 is CASKTSGGTDTQYF. CDR3 in DNA: TGTGCCAGCAAAACTAGCGGGGGCACAGATACGCAGTATTTT.